The 18 T cell receptor beta chains given below trace back to one sample, sequenced in a study of CD8+ T cells in alopecia areata. Extracted RNA was reverse transcribed, and the resulting cDNA served as sequencing template. Here immunoSEQ multiplex PCR was the method, and the copy in TCRdb shows in-frame clones only, minus some. This table has about 99,000 clones, approximately 58% appearing once. Sequenced input: CD4+ T cells sorted from blood. The receptors stem from a human donor in good health.

This clone appeared a few times. The V gene is TRBV29-1, the J gene TRBJ2-5; D may match TRBD1 or TRBD2 (6 bases each). Germline CDR1 is SQVTM and CDR2 is ANQGSEA. Trimming shortened V by 4 bases and J by 4 bases, and 16 bases separated the two germline ends. The CDR3 extends over 14 amino acids. CDR3 in DNA: TGCAGCGTTGTACTTCCGGGGGCTGTAGAGACCCAGTACTTC. Its translation is CSVVLPGAVETQYF.

This clone has more than one count but fewer than ten. The V gene is TRBV7-3, the J gene TRBJ1-1, with D perhaps matching TRBD1 (5 bases). In germline, CDR1 is SGHTA, CDR2 FQGTGA. Trimming took 3 bases from V and 5 from J, leaving 13 bases between them. This CDR3 is 14 amino acids long. The chain's CDR3 is CASSFVVEGTEAFF. The DNA for the CDR3 is TGTGCCAGCAGCTTCGTTGTGGAGGGGACTGAAGCTTTCTTT.

The gene calls are TRBV29-1 and TRBJ1-1, with D possibly matching TRBD1 (6 bases). CDR1 and CDR2 (germline): SQVTM, ANQGSEA. The CDR3 is made up of 13 amino acids. V was trimmed by 3 bases and J by 5 bases, leaving 13 bases between them. The CDR3 bases are TGCAGCGTTGACGGGGGGCCCGGAACTGAAGCTTTCTTT. Amino acids: CSVDGGPGTEAFF.

This chain uses TRBV6-5 with TRBJ1-2, with D perhaps TRBD1 (5 bases). The CDR3 loop spans 14 amino acids. Trimming left V 7 bases short and J 3 bases short, with 15 bases between. Germline V gene sequence: CDR1 MNHEY, CDR2 SVGAGI. CDR3 bases: TGTGCCAGCAAATCCCGACAGCACCACTATGGCTACACCTTC. It specifies CASKSRQHHYGYTF.

CDR3 loop: CAYRGVTTNEKLFF. Written as DNA, the CDR3 is TGTGCCTACCGGGGTGTGACAACTAATGAAAAACTGTTTTTT. V is TRBV30 and J is TRBJ1-4; unclear D gene. V was pared by 7 bases and J by 0 bases, with 12 bases between. The germline CDR1 and CDR2 sequences are GTSNPN and SVGIG (reference sequence). The CDR3 contains 14 residues.

The chain recombines TRBV29-1 with TRBJ2-7, with D unresolved. The CDR3 runs 12 residues. From germline, CDR1 is SQVTM and CDR2 ANQGSEA. Trimming removed 3 bases at V and 6 bases at J, with 12 bases between. CDR3 DNA sequence: TGCAGCGTTGACCACGAAGGTGGCGAGCAGTACTTC. Protein: CSVDHEGGEQYF.

The rearrangement joins TRBV25-1 to TRBJ1-6; 7 bases fit TRBD1. The CDR3 is made up of 16 amino acids. The V segment lost 6 bases and the J segment 10 bases; nucleotides outside the gene matches: 15. Germline V gene data show CDR1 as MGHDK and CDR2 as SYGVNS. Here the CDR3 reads CASSLPDRVEESPLHF. The CDR3, as DNA: TGTGCCAGCAGCCTACCAGACAGGGTAGAAGAGTCACCCCTCCACTTT.

V usage is TRBV12-5 and J usage is TRBJ2-1; 9 bases match TRBD1. The CDR3 has 17 amino acids. Germline assignment: CDR1 LGHNT and CDR2 FRNRAP. J was trimmed by 5 bases and V by 2 bases; bases with no gene match: 10. DNA for the CDR3: TGTGCTAGTGGTTTGATAACCGGACAGGGGAACGACAATGAGCAGTTCTTC. It specifies CASGLITGQGNDNEQFF.

This clone appeared a few times. The chain joins TRBV10-3 to TRBJ1-2, with 7 bases identical to TRBD1. The CDR3 sequence is 12 residues long. V trimming: 8 bases; J trimming: 4 bases; junction bases outside the gene matches: 4. Germline V gene lookup returns CDR1 ENHRY and CDR2 SYGVKD. This CDR3 is CAIGGGAYGYTF. The DNA for the CDR3 is TGTGCCATCGGAGGGGGCGCCTATGGCTACACCTTC.

The V gene is TRBV7-9, the J gene TRBJ2-3; unclear D gene. The germline V and J ends were trimmed by 5 bases and 4 bases, with 7 bases remaining between them. Germline V gives CDR1 SEHNR, CDR2 FQNEAQ (reference sequence). The CDR3 is 12 residues long. CDR3 sequence (DNA): TGTGCCAGCAGCGGATATTCAGATACGCAGTATTTT. Translated, it gives CASSGYSDTQYF.

This clone was picked up a small number of times. At the DNA level, this CDR3 is encoded by other sequences in the same sample as well. The chain employs TRBV6-6 and TRBJ1-2; 8 bases match TRBD1. The CDR3 spans 13 residues. From germline, CDR1 is MNHNY and CDR2 SVGAGI (reference sequence). J gave up 3 bases and V 5 bases, and 2 bases lay outside the gene matches. The chain's CDR3 is CASSPTGDYGYTF. The CDR3 bases are TGTGCCAGCAGTCCGACAGGGGACTATGGCTACACCTTC.

The rearrangement joins TRBV30 to TRBJ1-6; weak D call: TRBD1 (5 bases). Germline-derived CDR1 and CDR2 are GTSNPN and SVGIG (reference sequence). The CDR3 contains 16 residues. V lost 1 base, J lost 5 bases, and 15 bases lay in between. The CDR3 is CAWSGGWDGDNSPLHF. The CDR3 bases are TGTGCCTGGAGTGGGGGGTGGGACGGAGATAATTCACCCCTCCACTTT.

The sample holds a few counts of this clone. This sequence joins TRBV29-1 and TRBJ1-2; tentatively, D is TRBD1 (5 bases). CDR1 is SQVTM, CDR2 ANQGSEA, per germline. V lost 4 bases and J lost 8, with 11 bases in between. The CDR3 length is 11 residues. The CDR3: CSVVSGRGYTF. DNA for the CDR3: TGCAGCGTTGTTTCAGGGAGGGGCTACACCTTC. Full variable domain (missing parts from reference TRBV29-1 and TRBJ1-2): SAVISQKPSRDICQRGTSLTIQCQVDSQVTMMFWYRQQPGQSLTLIATANQGSEATYESGFVIDKFPISRPNLTFSTLTVSNMSPEDSSIYLCSVVSGRGYTFGSGTRLTVV.

This clone was seen a handful of times. The chain employs TRBV2 and TRBJ2-7, with D uncertain. The CDR3 length is 12 residues. The V end lost 2 bases, the J end lost 2 bases, and 4 bases lay between the germline ends. Germline CDR1 reads SNHLY; CDR2 reads FYNNEI. CDR3 coding DNA: TGTGCCAGCAGTGAACCTGCCTACGAGCAGTACTTC. Encoded protein: CASSEPAYEQYF.

The chain couples TRBV5-1 to TRBJ2-5; D is possibly TRBD1 (6 bases). Germline V CDR1 and CDR2: SGHRS, YFSETQ. The CDR3 length is 14 residues. Trimming pared 4 bases from V and 5 bases from J, leaving 15 bases between. Here the CDR3 DNA reads TGCGCCAGCAGCATGCACAGGGAGCCGGAGACCCAGTACTTC. The encoded protein is CASSMHREPETQYF.

The chain combines TRBV7-8 with TRBJ2-7; 9 nucleotides line up with TRBD1. Germline CDR1 reads SGHVS; CDR2 reads FQNEAQ. The V and J ends lost 1 base and 1 base, in that order; junction bases with no gene match: 2. The length of the CDR3 is 15 residues. CDR3 amino acids: CASSLVGTGSYEQYF. The CDR3 nucleotides read TGTGCCAGCAGCTTAGTAGGGACAGGGTCCTACGAGCAGTACTTC.

This chain's CDR3 is CSVEKLAGGKNIQYF. The CDR3 DNA reads as TGCAGCGTTGAAAAATTAGCGGGGGGGAAAAACATTCAGTACTTC. This chain connects TRBV29-1 to TRBJ2-4, with 11 bases that match TRBD2. Trimming at V came to 2 bases and at J to 4 bases, leaving 4 bases not matched to a gene. The CDR3 is 15 residues long. Germline V gene sequence: CDR1 SQVTM, CDR2 ANQGSEA.

This chain uses TRBV11-2 with TRBJ2-1; D ambiguous. V shed 5 bases and J shed 9 bases, with 17 bases lying between them. The CDR3 loop spans 14 amino acids. Germline V CDR1 and CDR2: SGHAT, FQNNGV. Written as DNA, the CDR3 is TGTGCCAGCAGCCGTTATGGACGTTATGGTGAGCAGTTCTTC. Translating it yields CASSRYGRYGEQFF.